Sequencing of this TCR beta chain was carried out in a study of regulatory T cells in long-lasting Graves disease (TCRdb year 2021). For the study in its entirety: Persistent Graves' disease was defined as antithyroid drug treatment for over 5 years with persistently positive TSH receptor autoantibodies. Peripheral blood TCR sequencing and RNA sequencing compared persistent Graves' disease patients with newly diagnosed Graves' disease patients. A total of 33 samples underwent TCR sequencing: some 13 from persistent and roughly 20 from newly diagnosed Graves' disease patients. The study took place in China and was registered as a clinical trial. On average, persistent Graves' disease patients in the clinical cohort had been on antithyroid drugs for around ten years. Summary of the overall study and its limitations: Sequencing and analysis were restricted to the TCR beta chain. Compared with newly diagnosed patients, patients with persistent Graves' disease had lower TCR Shannon entropy and fewer highly expanded clones, which suggests clonal expansion. TRBV28, TRBJ1-2 and TRBJ2-5 were preferentially used in persistent disease, while TRBV20-1 and TRBJ2-1 were favored in newly diagnosed disease. As a limitation, the authors acknowledged that the small sample size may reduce accuracy. Only peripheral blood was studied, because thyroid tissue, the primary lesion, was inaccessible. Persistent patients shared more public clonotypes among themselves (around 3,000) than newly diagnosed patients did (approximately 970).

Its CDR3 holds 13 amino acids, cysteine through phenylalanine. Only the CDR3 DNA stays, 39 bases, in frame from base 1. Per the germline V gene, SGHRS is the CDR1 and YFSETQ is the CDR2. The time point label on this specimen signifies: persistent/refractory GD, antithyroid drugs over 5 years with positive TRAb. RNA was extracted from PBMCs in TRIzol for both TCR sequencing and RNA sequencing. The diagnosis of Graves' disease followed American Thyroid Association guidelines. Patients for the study were recruited at an endocrinology department in Xi'an, China. From each patient, approximately 9 milliliters of peripheral blood was collected into an EDTA anticoagulant tube. Ficoll Paque Plus density gradient separation was used to isolate PBMCs, and no further T cell sorting was performed. An Agilent 2100 Bioanalyzer and agarose gel were used to check RNA quality, and a NanoDrop 2000 was used to measure RNA concentration.

Libraries were prepared through multiplex PCR. The sequencing machine was an Illumina HiSeq 4000. To build TCR beta libraries, CDR3 regions were amplified by Arm-PCR using iRepertoire HTBI primers. Before sequencing, the PCR products underwent gel purification. Per the source publication's procedure: A total of 60 to 80 TRBV and some 13 TRBJ segments were identified across samples and were used for gene usage analysis of CDR3 amino acid clonotypes. Filtered high-quality paired reads were merged into contigs using COPE and FqMerger. BLAST was used to align contigs to IMGT TRBV, TRBD and TRBJ reference genes, and CDR3 was defined according to IMGT. Any clonotype with a frequency above 0.1% was counted as a highly expanded clone. Repertoire diversity was measured by Shannon entropy, and V-J evenness by the Gini coefficient. A clonotype was considered public if more than one individual shared it. TCRdb cleaned the public reads at Q25 with fastp, built clones with MiXCR and kept in-frame beta chains. Here each entry gathers all rows of one CDR3 protein and keeps the most common genes and DNA. What appears here as the V and J calls and clone size reflects TCRdb's work, not the paper's. The sample data list more than 650,000 distinct CDR3 sequences, and around 30% of these were observed just once. Around 40% of the sample lies in the top ten.

This clonotype has a count of ten or more. The target of this receptor is not known. At one boundary the junction diverges from the germline segment, which might be a read error. Recombination connected TRBV5-1 to TRBJ1-1; the D region possibly corresponds to TRBD1 (5 bases align). This sequence originates from a female donor with Graves disease. Sequencing was performed on peripheral blood mononuclear cells (PBMCs), taken when the disease was refractory, from a patient treated with antithyroid drugs. The CDR3 region: CASSLGPNTEAFF. The DNA is as follows: TGTGCCAGCAGCTTGGGACCGAACACTGAAGCTTTCTTT.